This T cell receptor beta chain was recovered during a study of blood T cell repertoires in COVID-19. Study information: The analysed material was cDNA or gDNA that came from T cells, B-cell-depleted T cells, or PBMCs.

Profiled with immunoSEQ multiplex PCR; TCRdb holds only in-frame clones, not every one. The sample has approximately 70,000 clones; about 91% are singletons. CDR1 and CDR2 from the germline V gene are SQVTM and ANQGSEA. Trimming removed 7 bases from V and 0 bases from J, with 10 bases in between. The CDR3 contains 13 residues. Sequenced material: peripheral blood. The chain uses TRBV29-1 and TRBJ1-5; D is uncertain. The sequence was collected from a man between 40 and 49 years old with COVID-19, enrolled during active disease. The CDR3 is CSAGIDSNQPQHF. In DNA form, the CDR3 reads TGCAGCGCGGGAATAGATAGCAATCAGCCCCAGCATTTT.